The T cell receptor beta chain described here comes from a study of response to subunit inactivated influenza vaccine. Study-level results: Every seasonal influenza vaccination brings in few new T cells, the authors suggested.

TCRdb used MiXCR to reprocess the RT-PCR reads, holding one entry per CDR3 protein. The profile shows 290,000 or so distinct CDR3 sequences, about 20% of them singletons. On this clonotype: The antigen is undetermined.

The germline gives CDR1 MNHEY, CDR2 SVGAGI. There are 18 residues in the CDR3. The V end was cut by 0 bases, the J end by 0 bases, with 15 bases between. The sample was PBMCs from blood, taken roughly 20 months after vaccination. The V gene is TRBV6-5, the J gene TRBJ2-1, with D hard to call. This TCR was sampled from a man between 50 and 75 years old who received an inactivated influenza vaccine. The CDR3 DNA sequence: TGTGCCAGCAGTTACTCGATCGGGCGGTCCCGCTCCTACAATGAGCAGTTCTTC. Encoded protein: CASSYSIGRSRSYNEQFF.